The T cell receptor (beta chain) described here comes from a study of regulatory T cells in long-lasting Graves disease (dated by TCRdb to the early 2020s). Study-wide context: Newly diagnosed Graves' disease patients had taken antithyroid drugs for less than 3 months. Persistent Graves' disease patients were compared with newly diagnosed Graves' disease patients by peripheral blood TCR sequencing and RNA sequencing. The study was conducted in China and was registered as a clinical trial. A total of 35 or so samples were covered by TCR sequencing, comprising roughly 13 persistent and around 20 newly diagnosed Graves' disease patients. General conclusions and limits of the study: Compared with newly diagnosed patients, persistent Graves' disease patients had lower TCR Shannon entropy and fewer highly expanded clones, which suggests clonal expansion. TRBV28, TRBJ1-2 and TRBJ2-5 were preferentially used in persistent disease, while TRBV20-1 and TRBJ2-1 were favored in newly diagnosed disease. The authors acknowledged the small sample size as a limitation that may reduce accuracy. More public clonotypes were shared among persistent patients (over 2,500) than among newly diagnosed patients (roughly 1,000). Because the primary lesion, thyroid tissue, could not be accessed, the study looked at peripheral blood alone. Only the TCR beta chain was sequenced and analyzed.

In regard to this clonotype: This receptor's antigen is unknown. No per-base quality is available; no much larger clone lies one base away.

The library was prepared using multiplex PCR. Sequencing relied on an Illumina HiSeq 4000. TCR beta libraries were built with iRepertoire HTBI primers and Arm-PCR amplification of CDR3 regions. Before sequencing, the PCR products underwent gel purification. The study's own analysis went as follows. A total of some 60 TRBV and approximately 13 TRBJ segments were identified across samples and were used for gene usage analysis of CDR3 amino acid clonotypes. COPE and FqMerger were used to merge the filtered high-quality paired reads into contigs. Contigs were aligned with BLAST to IMGT TRBV, TRBD and TRBJ reference genes, and CDR3 was defined per IMGT. Highly expanded clones were defined as clonotypes with a frequency above 0.1%. Shannon entropy served as the measure of repertoire diversity, while the Gini coefficient captured V-J evenness. Clonotypes shared by more than one individual were considered public. TCRdb applied fastp at Q25 and MiXCR to the public reads, then kept only in-frame beta chains. Rows are unified per CDR3 protein, each entry keeping the most common DNA and genes. What appears here as the V and J calls and clone size reflects TCRdb's work, not the paper's. This sample holds around 400,000 distinct CDR3 sequences; about 15% were observed only once. Of the sample, about 7.8% is held by the ten largest clones.

Sample time point, as interpreted from the label and publication: newly diagnosed GD, antithyroid drugs for less than 3 months. For both TCR sequencing and RNA sequencing, RNA was extracted from PBMCs using TRIzol. Graves' disease was diagnosed according to American Thyroid Association guidelines. Recruitment of patients was carried out at an endocrinology department in Xi'an, China. Each patient gave about 10 milliliters of peripheral blood, collected in an EDTA anticoagulant tube. Ficoll Paque Plus density gradient separation was used to isolate PBMCs, and no further T cell sorting was done. RNA quality was checked with an Agilent 2100 Bioanalyzer and agarose gel, and concentration with a NanoDrop 2000. CDR1 SGHTS and CDR2 YDEGEE are derived from the germline V gene. From the cysteine up to the phenylalanine, the CDR3 has a length of 17 residues. Only CDR3 DNA remains: 51 bases, in frame from the first base. Trimming takes 0 bases off V and 4 bases off J; junction bases not matched to a gene: 7.

Separately, the same data were catalogued under a study of T cells in Graves' hyperthyroidism and ophthalmopathy. As the second publication notes: Graves' hyperthyroidism was defined as stable when no progression to ophthalmopathy occurred over 18 months of follow-up. Hyperthyroidism patients were newly diagnosed, had a disease duration of under 2 months, and were aged 18 to 65 years. Patients with uncontrolled infections, other autoimmune diseases, pregnancy or lactation were excluded. Clinical symptoms, serum thyroxine and TRAb, thyroid ultrasound, and orbital computed tomography formed the basis for the diagnoses. The first round of RT-PCR for the TCR CDR3 was performed with the HTBI primer set and the Qiagen OneStep RT-PCR kit. Blood samples also contained most of the expanded thyroid clonotypes (frequency above 0.001), which suggests that blood repertoires may reflect thyroid immune responses. A model built on a 13 V-J signature distinguished ophthalmopathy from stable hyperthyroidism, reaching 87.88% sensitivity and 81.08% specificity in cross-validation and 80%/75% in testing. During validation, the model predicted progression to ophthalmopathy a median of roughly 7.1 months ahead of onset, with roughly 65% sensitivity and 72.22% specificity. A discovery cohort of approximately 97 patients, roughly 43 with Graves' ophthalmopathy and about 60 with stable Graves' hyperthyroidism, was used to find distinguishing TCR V-J signatures. Prospective prediction of ophthalmopathy was tested in an independent validation cohort of about 19 hyperthyroidism patients and approximately 17 patients who later progressed to ophthalmopathy. The 90 or so discovery patients were randomly split 7:3 into training and test sets. In more than 5 Graves' hyperthyroidism patients, the study also compared T-cell repertoires from thyroid tissue with T-cell repertoires from blood. Following sampling, methimazole starting at 30 mg daily was given to hyperthyroidism patients, and high-dose intravenous methylprednisolone was given to ophthalmopathy patients. Libraries were constructed in a second round of multiplex PCR, after which size selection and purification were performed. Paired-end sequencing of the libraries was performed with 100 bp reads on an Illumina HiSeq2000. SOAPnuke was used to process the raw data, with reads discarded if the reads contained adapters or uncalled bases, had a mean Phred below 15, or lacked an exact constant-primer or identifier match. COPE v1.2.5 was used to merge the high-quality paired reads, and each unique nucleotide sequence was defined as a clonotype. MiTCR v1.1 was used to align the clonotypes against IMGT TRBV, TRBD and TRBJ reference segments. Only V-J combinations with frequency above 0.0001, covering about 99% of repertoires, were analysed. The TCS score was defined as F50 (clonal expansion) divided by E x V (chaos), with BLOSUM62-based TCRdist calculated between CDR3 peptides within each V-J. Welch's t-statistics and random forest reduced 500 to 650 V-J features to 13, which were used in a naive Bayes classifier (R e1071). No statistical method was used to fix the sample size in advance, and group allocation was not hidden from the investigators. The paper reports TCR Vbeta CDR3 sequencing of about 140 peripheral blood samples: approximately 41 ophthalmopathy, under 85 hyperthyroidism and around 17 progressor patients.

The sequence came from a woman aged 40 to 50 with Graves disease. Donor details come from another sample of the same person, matched by shared clones. The sample was peripheral blood mononuclear cells (PBMCs), taken at new diagnosis, from a patient treated with antithyroid drugs. Rearrangement joined TRBV5-8 to TRBJ2-1; 10 nucleotides in the junction match TRBD2. The CDR3 protein is CASSLVRASGRYNEQFF. The DNA sequence is given as TGTGCCAGCAGCTTGGTTCGGGCTAGCGGGAGATACAATGAGCAGTTCTTC.